This T cell receptor beta chain is drawn from a study of Graves' ophthalmopathy and Graves' hyperthyroidism. Amplification of TCR beta CDR3 regions used RNA transcripts. HTBI primers served in a first-round RT-PCR, which a second-round multiplex PCR followed. TCRdb processed the multiplex PCR reads anew with MiXCR; each CDR3 protein has one entry. The sample includes just over 600,000 distinct CDR3 sequences, 22% of them seen just once. The TCR comes from a woman younger than 35 with stable Graves' hyperthyroidism. Some clones in this sample may be carry-over from other donors' samples. Sequenced sample: peripheral blood.

CDR3 DNA sequence: TGTGCCAGCAGCGATGAAATCTACGAGCAGTACTTC. Translated, it gives CASSDEIYEQYF. The rearrangement uses TRBV12-3 or TRBV12-4 and TRBJ2-7; no firm D call. This CDR3 region has 12 residues. Between the trimmed V and J ends, which lost 6 bases and 3 bases, there was a span of 9 bases.